A selection of T cell receptor beta chains follows, all from one sample in a study of T cell responses to AZD1222 COVID-19 vaccine. TCRdb's table, derived via immunoSEQ multiplex PCR, lists solely in-frame clones and lacks some. Among hundreds of thousands of clones listed, 93% were seen once. Sequencing used peripheral blood, obtained on day 0 of MenACWY control vaccination. These receptors were obtained from an adult in good health. CDR3s include the opening cysteine and the closing phenylalanine or tryptophan. Fields, in order: clone size, J gene, V gene, D gene, CDR3 DNA, CDR3 protein. D genes are given only for firm matches. The size of a clone is reported for some rows only, either as once, few or many, or as a class for expanded clones.

clone_size: .; j_call: TRBJ2-1; v_call: TRBV25-1; d_call: .; cdr3_nt: TGTGCCAGCAGTGAATCCAGGGGTGTCTACAATGAGCAGTTCTTC; cdr3_aa: CASSESRGVYNEQFF
clone_size: .; j_call: TRBJ2-3; v_call: TRBV20-1; d_call: .; cdr3_nt: TGCAGTGCTAGTGGGATCTCTAGCACAGATACGCAGTATTTT; cdr3_aa: CSASGISSTDTQYF
clone_size: once; j_call: TRBJ1-4; v_call: TRBV28; d_call: .; cdr3_nt: TGTGCCAGCAGTTTTGTGTTTTTTGAAAAACTGTTTTTT; cdr3_aa: CASSFVFFEKLFF
clone_size: .; j_call: TRBJ2-5; v_call: TRBV6-4; d_call: TRBD2; cdr3_nt: TGTGCCAGCAGTGACTCGAGCGGGGGAAAAGAGACCCAGTACTTC; cdr3_aa: CASSDSSGGKETQYF
clone_size: .; j_call: TRBJ1-4; v_call: TRBV6-6; d_call: .; cdr3_nt: TGTGCCAGCAGTTACTCGATTAGGGAAACTAATGAAAAACTGTTTTTT; cdr3_aa: CASSYSIRETNEKLFF
clone_size: .; j_call: TRBJ1-2; v_call: TRBV21-1; d_call: .; cdr3_nt: TGTGCCAGCAGCAAAGCGCCGGGGCGGGATAACTATGGCTACACCTTC; cdr3_aa: CASSKAPGRDNYGYTF
clone_size: .; j_call: TRBJ1-1; v_call: TRBV18; d_call: .; cdr3_nt: TGTGCCAGCTCACCACCTAGGGGGACGAACACTGAAGCTTTCTTT; cdr3_aa: CASSPPRGTNTEAFF
clone_size: once; j_call: TRBJ1-3; v_call: TRBV30; d_call: .; cdr3_nt: TGTGCCTGGAGTGTAGGGTCAGGGGCTGGAAACACCATATATTTT; cdr3_aa: CAWSVGSGAGNTIYF
clone_size: .; j_call: TRBJ2-4; v_call: TRBV7-9; d_call: .; cdr3_nt: TGTGCCAGCAGTCAGAGGGGGGGGTTCCCCAAAAACATTCAGTACTTC; cdr3_aa: CASSQRGGFPKNIQYF
clone_size: .; j_call: TRBJ1-4; v_call: TRBV30; d_call: .; cdr3_nt: TGTGCCTGGAGTGTGGGGGGATCGGGTGAAAAACTGTTTTTT; cdr3_aa: CAWSVGGSGEKLFF
clone_size: .; j_call: TRBJ2-5; v_call: TRBV9; d_call: TRBD1; cdr3_nt: TGTGCCAGCAGCGTAGGACAGGGGCGAGAGACCCAGTACTTC; cdr3_aa: CASSVGQGRETQYF
clone_size: .; j_call: TRBJ2-5; v_call: TRBV9; d_call: TRBD2; cdr3_nt: TGTGCCAGCAGCGCTGGGACTAGCGGGGAACAAGAGACCCAGTACTTC; cdr3_aa: CASSAGTSGEQETQYF
clone_size: .; j_call: TRBJ2-3; v_call: TRBV28; d_call: TRBD2; cdr3_nt: TGTGCCAGCAGTTTTTTGACTAGCGGGGGGCTGAGCACAGATACGCAGTATTTT; cdr3_aa: CASSFLTSGGLSTDTQYF
clone_size: .; j_call: TRBJ1-2; v_call: TRBV19; d_call: .; cdr3_nt: TGTGCCAGTAGTAAGGCTCCGGGAGGAATACGTGGCTACACCTTC; cdr3_aa: CASSKAPGGIRGYTF
clone_size: .; j_call: TRBJ1-1; v_call: TRBV3-1/TRBV3-2; d_call: .; cdr3_nt: TGTGCCAGCAGCCGACCGGGCGCTGAAGCTTTCTTT; cdr3_aa: CASSRPGAEAFF
clone_size: .; j_call: TRBJ2-7; v_call: TRBV12-3/TRBV12-4; d_call: .; cdr3_nt: TGTGCCAGCAGTTTCACTTCAGGGTACGAGCAGTACTTC; cdr3_aa: CASSFTSGYEQYF
clone_size: .; j_call: TRBJ1-1; v_call: TRBV19; d_call: TRBD1; cdr3_nt: TGTGCCAGTAGTATGGGGGCCGGGACAGTCGAAGCTTTCTTT; cdr3_aa: CASSMGAGTVEAFF
clone_size: once; j_call: TRBJ1-2; v_call: TRBV5-1; d_call: .; cdr3_nt: TGCGCCAGCAGCTTCGACTTAAGGGGACGGCGCTCTAACTATGGCTACACCTTC; cdr3_aa: CASSFDLRGRRSNYGYTF
clone_size: .; j_call: TRBJ1-5; v_call: TRBV5-5; d_call: .; cdr3_nt: TGTGCCAGCAGCTTGGATCGCTATCCGAATCAGCCCCAGCATTTT; cdr3_aa: CASSLDRYPNQPQHF
clone_size: .; j_call: TRBJ1-1; v_call: TRBV28; d_call: .; cdr3_nt: TGTGCCAGCAGCGAAAACATGAACACTGAAGCTTTCTTT; cdr3_aa: CASSENMNTEAFF
clone_size: .; j_call: TRBJ2-2; v_call: TRBV7-2; d_call: .; cdr3_nt: TGTGCCAGCAGCTTAAGCTCAAGATTTACCGGGGAGCTGTTTTTT; cdr3_aa: CASSLSSRFTGELFF
clone_size: .; j_call: TRBJ2-1; v_call: TRBV27; d_call: .; cdr3_nt: TGTGCCAGCAGTTTACCACAGGGCAATGAGCAGTTCTTC; cdr3_aa: CASSLPQGNEQFF
clone_size: .; j_call: TRBJ1-1; v_call: TRBV19; d_call: TRBD1; cdr3_nt: TGTGCCAGTAGACCGAGCGGGACAGCTATTAACACTGAAGCTTTCTTT; cdr3_aa: CASRPSGTAINTEAFF
clone_size: .; j_call: TRBJ1-3; v_call: TRBV6-5; d_call: .; cdr3_nt: TGTGCCAGCAGTTACTCGGGGCCGCCCAACGATAACACCATATATTTT; cdr3_aa: CASSYSGPPNDNTIYF
clone_size: .; j_call: TRBJ2-2; v_call: TRBV28; d_call: .; cdr3_nt: TGTGCCAGCAGCAGATACCCAGGGGAGCTGTTTTTT; cdr3_aa: CASSRYPGELFF
clone_size: .; j_call: TRBJ2-1; v_call: TRBV5-4; d_call: TRBD1; cdr3_nt: TGTGCCAGCAGCCGCCGGGACAGGGGGCAGGACAATGAGCAGTTCTTC; cdr3_aa: CASSRRDRGQDNEQFF
clone_size: .; j_call: TRBJ2-1; v_call: TRBV27; d_call: TRBD1; cdr3_nt: TGTGCCAGCAGTTTACGCCAGACAGGGGAAACCTACAATGAGCAGTTCTTC; cdr3_aa: CASSLRQTGETYNEQFF
clone_size: .; j_call: TRBJ1-5; v_call: TRBV15; d_call: .; cdr3_nt: TGTGCCCCGGGCCGGGGGGGTGGCAATCAGCCCCAGCATTTT; cdr3_aa: CAPGRGGGNQPQHF
clone_size: .; j_call: TRBJ1-5; v_call: TRBV5-6; d_call: .; cdr3_nt: TGTGCCAGCAGCTTAGGAGGTACCTTAGATCAGCCCCAGCATTTT; cdr3_aa: CASSLGGTLDQPQHF
clone_size: .; j_call: TRBJ2-1; v_call: TRBV11-1; d_call: .; cdr3_nt: TGTGCCAGCAGCTTAATCAACGTGGGTGAGCAGTTCTTC; cdr3_aa: CASSLINVGEQFF
clone_size: .; j_call: TRBJ1-6; v_call: TRBV6-6; d_call: TRBD1; cdr3_nt: TGTGCCAGCAGCAAAAACAGGGGAGATCTTTCACCCCTCCACTTT; cdr3_aa: CASSKNRGDLSPLHF
clone_size: .; j_call: TRBJ1-5; v_call: TRBV7-2; d_call: TRBD1; cdr3_nt: TGTGCCAGCAGCTTATCTGGACAGGGAGGTCAGCCCCAGCATTTT; cdr3_aa: CASSLSGQGGQPQHF
clone_size: .; j_call: TRBJ1-1; v_call: TRBV7-9; d_call: .; cdr3_nt: TGTGCCAGCAGCTTAGTTGGCAGGGAAAGGCCTGAAGCTTTCTTT; cdr3_aa: CASSLVGRERPEAFF
clone_size: .; j_call: TRBJ1-2; v_call: TRBV27; d_call: .; cdr3_nt: TGTGCCAGCAGACGCACAGTGGATCGTGGCTACACCTTC; cdr3_aa: CASRRTVDRGYTF
clone_size: .; j_call: TRBJ2-1; v_call: TRBV4-2; d_call: TRBD2; cdr3_nt: TGTGCCAGCAGCCAAGATGGGACTAGCGATACCTACAATGAGCAGTTCTTC; cdr3_aa: CASSQDGTSDTYNEQFF
clone_size: once; j_call: TRBJ2-3; v_call: TRBV5-4; d_call: TRBD2; cdr3_nt: TGTGCCAGCAAATCTAGCGGGGGGTCCTACACAGATACGCAGTATTTT; cdr3_aa: CASKSSGGSYTDTQYF
clone_size: .; j_call: TRBJ2-3; v_call: TRBV6-4; d_call: .; cdr3_nt: TGTGCCAGCAGTGACTCCCGGGGTGGGGCAGATACGCAGTATTTT; cdr3_aa: CASSDSRGGADTQYF
clone_size: .; j_call: TRBJ1-1; v_call: TRBV5-8; d_call: TRBD1; cdr3_nt: TGTGCCAGCATACAGGGGAGGGGGATGAACACTGAAGCTTTCTTT; cdr3_aa: CASIQGRGMNTEAFF
clone_size: .; j_call: TRBJ2-1; v_call: TRBV28; d_call: TRBD2; cdr3_nt: TGTGCCAGCAGTTTCGCAGCGGGGGGACCCAACAATGAGCAGTTCTTC; cdr3_aa: CASSFAAGGPNNEQFF
clone_size: .; j_call: TRBJ1-6; v_call: TRBV15; d_call: .; cdr3_nt: TGTGCCACCAGCAGAGACATATATAATTCACCCCTCCACTTT; cdr3_aa: CATSRDIYNSPLHF
clone_size: .; j_call: TRBJ1-1; v_call: TRBV7-6; d_call: .; cdr3_nt: TGTGCCAGCAGCGCGACCCGGAACACTGAAGCTTTCTTT; cdr3_aa: CASSATRNTEAFF
clone_size: once; j_call: TRBJ1-1; v_call: TRBV11-1; d_call: .; cdr3_nt: TGTGCCAGCAGCCAGGGTCTCGACACTGAAGCTTTCTTT; cdr3_aa: CASSQGLDTEAFF
clone_size: .; j_call: TRBJ2-7; v_call: TRBV10-2; d_call: .; cdr3_nt: TGCGCCAGCATCGCGGGGCAGAGCTCCTACGAGCAGTACTTC; cdr3_aa: CASIAGQSSYEQYF
clone_size: .; j_call: TRBJ1-4; v_call: TRBV28; d_call: .; cdr3_nt: TGTGCCAGCAGCGGCCCACGAGGGGTCGGTGAAAAACTGTTTTTT; cdr3_aa: CASSGPRGVGEKLFF
clone_size: .; j_call: TRBJ1-1; v_call: TRBV6-6; d_call: TRBD1; cdr3_nt: TGTGCCAGCAGTTTGGGGCAGGGGGACACTGAAGCTTTCTTT; cdr3_aa: CASSLGQGDTEAFF
clone_size: once; j_call: TRBJ2-6; v_call: TRBV19; d_call: .; cdr3_nt: TGTGCCAGTAGTATTGTGGGGGATTCTGGGGCCAACGTCCTGACTTTC; cdr3_aa: CASSIVGDSGANVLTF
clone_size: .; j_call: TRBJ2-2; v_call: TRBV24-1; d_call: .; cdr3_nt: TGTGCCACCAGTGCCGTCGGGGGCACCGGGGAGCTGTTTTTT; cdr3_aa: CATSAVGGTGELFF
clone_size: .; j_call: TRBJ2-1; v_call: TRBV28; d_call: .; cdr3_nt: TGTGCCAGCAGTGGTGGCACTAGCGTCGATACCCAGGGGGGCACCTACAATGAGCAGTTCTTC; cdr3_aa: CASSGGTSVDTQGGTYNEQFF
clone_size: .; j_call: TRBJ1-2; v_call: TRBV18; d_call: TRBD1; cdr3_nt: TGTGCCAGCTCACCGATGGGGACAGGGACCTATGGCTACACCTTC; cdr3_aa: CASSPMGTGTYGYTF
clone_size: .; j_call: TRBJ1-6; v_call: TRBV2; d_call: .; cdr3_nt: TGTGCCAGCACCCTAGTAGGGGTCTATAATTCACCCCTCCACTTT; cdr3_aa: CASTLVGVYNSPLHF
clone_size: .; j_call: TRBJ1-5; v_call: TRBV7-2; d_call: .; cdr3_nt: TGTGCCAGCAGCTTAGACGGTCAGCCCCAGCATTTT; cdr3_aa: CASSLDGQPQHF
clone_size: .; j_call: TRBJ1-3; v_call: TRBV3-1/TRBV3-2; d_call: .; cdr3_nt: TGTGCCAGCAGCCTTTCCTCTGGAAACACCATATATTTT; cdr3_aa: CASSLSSGNTIYF
clone_size: .; j_call: TRBJ1-1; v_call: TRBV19; d_call: .; cdr3_nt: TGTGCCAGTAGTAGCCGGGGACACTCGAACACTGAAGCTTTCTTT; cdr3_aa: CASSSRGHSNTEAFF
clone_size: .; j_call: TRBJ1-2; v_call: TRBV5-1; d_call: .; cdr3_nt: TGCGCCAGCAGCTTGGACAGCTACTATGGCTACACCTTC; cdr3_aa: CASSLDSYYGYTF
clone_size: .; j_call: TRBJ2-7; v_call: TRBV28; d_call: .; cdr3_nt: TGTGCCAGCAGTTTATTGGTGGGCAACTACGAGCAGTACTTC; cdr3_aa: CASSLLVGNYEQYF